The text below deals with one T cell receptor (beta chain). Based on its abundance in the sample, this clone is large (0.1 to 1%). Base qualities are missing; no much larger clone stands one base away. The FACS-sorted cells had their genomic DNA extracted, and the commercial immunoSEQ service was used to sequence the TCRbeta chains. As for the authors' bioinformatics: ImmunoSEQ Analyzer software v3.0 and R v3.5.1 were used to analyze the repertoire data. Only productive rearrangements were analyzed, as sequences containing stop codons or out-of-frame rearrangements were removed. The sequencing provider supplied the Simpson diversity, Shannon entropy, CDR3 length and nucleotide addition metrics. Clonotypes were grouped by frequency into dominant, sub-dominant, low or lowest abundance categories, and clonotypes below 0.1% were left out of most analyses. Any CDR3 amino acid clonotype present in at least two subjects at a cumulative frequency of at least 0.5% was labeled public. TCRdb carries this immuneACCESS record with in-frame sequences only. Its versions omit some clonotypes, under half of them owing to an unresolved V gene in the studies checked, with the rest unexplained. Clone size and the V and J calls come from that table; the DNA yielded D and trimming. This sample lists about 3,900 clones; around two fifths were detected once. The ten largest clones take up about 8.7% of the sample.

Per the publication, the time point label means: acute HCV infection, within 168 days of estimated infection date. The sequenced cells were not expanded in vitro beforehand; instead, HCV-specific TCR repertoires were characterized directly ex vivo. Enrolled in the Montreal Hepatitis C Cohort (HEPCO) in Canada, the donors were people who inject drugs, and these donors were followed every 3 months. Acute primary HCV infection was defined as a positive HCV RNA or antibody test that came after a negative test within the prior 24 weeks. HCV-specific cells were stained using a PE-labeled tetramer loaded with the NS3 peptide spanning residues 1073-1081. CD3, CD8 and CD45RO antibodies were used for surface staining, and dead cells were excluded with an aqua fixable dye. The cohort also had several subjects who developed chronic infection, defined as being HCV RNA positive at 24 weeks. Negative selection by means of the MACS CD8+ T cell Isolation Kit yielded CD8+ T cells from peripheral blood mononuclear cells recovered from cryopreservation by thawing. A BD FACSAria II cell sorter was used to sort the cells.

These data come from a study of CD8 T cells in acute hepatitis C reinfection (dated by TCRdb to the early 2020s). Context from the whole study: The study profiled the TCRbeta repertoire of CD8+ T cells specific for the HCV NS3-1073 epitope during acute infection and after viral clearance. Acute samples came from a few spontaneous resolvers and roughly six chronically infected subjects and were collected within 168 days of the estimated infection date. Paired acute and follow-up samples were contributed by four of the spontaneous resolvers. Overall results and qualifications from the work: It was rare for CDR3 sequences to be shared with other epitopes, and exact matching may have been limited by differing sequencing approaches. Chronically infected subjects had no follow-up repertoires because NS3-1073 specific cells were too rare to sort. Diversity in the NS3-1073 specific repertoires was high, and no significant differences in diversity emerged among acute resolver, follow-up resolver and acute chronic samples. Because bulk sequencing covered only the TCRbeta chain, the alphabeta pairing of public clonotypes could not be determined. Some 13 public clonotypes were found regardless of outcome; one public clonotype used V04-02/J02-02.

Material: HCV NS3-1073 tetramer-sorted CD8+ T cells from PBMCs, obtained during acute infection. The sample's cell subset or site label, in plain terms: FACS-sorted NS3-1073 tetramer+ CD8+ T cells. The receptor comes from a young man with chronic hepatitis C.

The nucleotides are TGTGCCAGCAGCTCGGACAGGGAAGAAAACATTCAGTACTTC. It specifies CASSSDREENIQYF. The chain couples TRBV5-5 to TRBJ2-4; TRBD1 aligns with 8 central bases. As encoded in the germline V gene (reference sequence), CDR1 is SGHKS while CDR2 is YYEKEE. From the cysteine through the phenylalanine, the CDR3 covers 14 amino acids. Just CDR3 DNA is preserved here, 42 bases in frame from base 1. Germline trimming amounts to 3 bases on V and 5 bases on J, with 4 as the count of junction bases outside the gene matches.